The rows below give T cell receptor beta chains drawn from one sample of a study of CD8+CD57+ T cells in acquired aplastic anemia. TCRdb called the reads again in MiXCR, with one record for every CDR3 protein. The sample consists of around 200,000 distinct CDR3 sequences, 65% of them appearing once. The sequencing sample was made of sorted CD4+, CD8+, or CD8+CD57+ T cells (not recorded which) from PBMCs. The receptors stem from a human donor with aplastic anemia. Each CDR3 is given with its conserved first and last residue. D genes are given only for firm matches. Size is omitted from some rows. Given values are once, few, many or a class for expanded clones.

>.|TRBV7-2|TRBD1|TRBJ2-7
CASSQGRGQNEQYF
>many|TRBV5-1|TRBD1|TRBJ1-4
CASSHPGQATNEKLFF
>once|TRBV7-9|.|TRBJ2-2
CASSFSVAGELFF
>many|TRBV28|TRBD2|TRBJ2-7
CASRPTSGNSYEQYF
>few|TRBV10-3|.|TRBJ2-5
CAISESVGDIQETQYF
>.|TRBV7-9|TRBD1|TRBJ2-5
CASTGQGQTQYF
>few|TRBV7-9|.|TRBJ2-1
CASSLQRASYNEQFF
>.|TRBV7-2|.|TRBJ2-7
CASSLRDDPYEQYF
>.|TRBV5-4|.|TRBJ2-5
CASSSDSAQETQYF
>.|TRBV2|TRBD1|TRBJ2-1
CASSYGTGAYNEQFF
>.|TRBV11-1|TRBD2|TRBJ2-7
CASSLSGRGSSYEQYF
>.|TRBV20-1|.|TRBJ2-6
CSAEGTAGANVLTF
>few|TRBV2|.|TRBJ2-1
CASSESGRSYNEQFF
>.|TRBV7-6|.|TRBJ1-1
CASSLALAGVLTEAFF
>few|TRBV15|.|TRBJ2-3
CATSRGGGTDLDTQYF
>.|TRBV7-2|.|TRBJ2-5
CASSHQDRRPQETQYF
>many|TRBV4-1|TRBD1|TRBJ1-5
CASSPTGGNQPQHF
>few|TRBV10-3|.|TRBJ2-7
CAISGTSYEQYF
>.|TRBV11-1|TRBD1|TRBJ1-6
CASSSRGQNSPLHF
>many|TRBV7-9|TRBD1|TRBJ2-4
CASSWTGLAGAAKNIQYF
>.|TRBV29-1|.|TRBJ2-3
CSVVPGSSQYF
>once|TRBV20-1|TRBD2|TRBJ2-3
CSAYTSETGDTQYF
>.|TRBV20-1|.|TRBJ2-5
CSARGGGAEETQYF
>few|TRBV15|.|TRBJ1-1
CATSRVVGSTEAFF
>.|TRBV5-1|TRBD2|TRBJ2-3
CASRFSGTSTDTQYF
>.|TRBV25-1|.|TRBJ1-3
CASSPTTSTIYF
>.|TRBV7-3|.|TRBJ2-2
CASSLLGAANTGELFF
>.|TRBV7-9|TRBD1|TRBJ1-1
CASSVPGGVKNTEAFF
>.|TRBV13|.|TRBJ1-1
CASSPRQGPIMNTEAFF
>.|TRBV2|.|TRBJ1-3
CASKELNTIYF
>.|TRBV7-9|.|TRBJ2-5
CASSLSGAVETQYF
>.|TRBV20-1|TRBD2|TRBJ2-3
CSALAGAGADTQYF
>.|TRBV27|.|TRBJ2-7
CASSPSNTDEQYF
>.|TRBV19|.|TRBJ2-3
CASTRALSLVETQYF
>.|TRBV6-5|.|TRBJ1-1
CASTNRGQAFF
>.|TRBV9|TRBD2|TRBJ2-7
CASSAQAASGTEQYF
>once|TRBV4-3|.|TRBJ1-3
CASSQDRASSGNTIYF
>.|TRBV12-3/TRBV12-4|TRBD1|TRBJ1-2
CASSPGQANYGYTF
>few|TRBV30|.|TRBJ1-1
CTWVMNTEAFF
>.|TRBV19|.|TRBJ2-7
CASSPTGVGDSYEQYF